This T cell receptor (beta chain) derives from a study of T cell repertoires in cytomegalovirus infection. The CDR3 has 13 amino acids. The germline V gene encodes CDR1 MNHEY and CDR2 SMNVEV (reference sequence). Between the trimmed V and J ends, which lost 3 bases and 8 bases, there was a span of 13 bases. Via MiXCR, TCRdb re-called the reads, giving one row per CDR3 protein. Of about 770,000 distinct CDR3 sequences listed, 29% are singletons. Worth noting for this clonotype: Its target is not known.

Study-level findings and limits: Clonotype analysis showed dominance of the ex vivo response by HLA-C-restricted CMV-specific TCR beta clonotypes.

This sequence joins TRBV27 and TRBJ1-2, with D perhaps TRBD1 (6 bases). The input for sequencing was cultured CD8+ T cells from PBMCs, taken from culture after CMV antigen stimulation. The sequence derives from a human donor in good health (CMV status not recorded). Some clones in this sample may be carry-over from other donors' samples. The CDR3 coding sequence is TGTGCCAGCAGTTTTTTGACAGGTTGGGGCTACACCTTC. This gives the protein CASSFLTGWGYTF.